Listed here is a single T cell receptor (beta chain). Its antigen is undetermined. The sample belongs to a study of cytomegalovirus exposure and HLA in healthy donors. Whole-study results and caveats: Using a false discovery rate of 0.05, a later analysis showed that 16,951 TCR beta sequences were associated with HLA alleles. Some public TCRs appeared in many individuals, while most sequences were rare. Cytomegalovirus status, reportedly, was diagnosed with high specificity and sensitivity by the classifier.

Vbeta (60) and Jbeta (13) primers were used in the PCR. Here immunoSEQ multiplex PCR was the method, and the copy in TCRdb shows in-frame clones only, minus some. The data show fewer than 90,000 clones, with around 74% seen just once and around 10% held by the top ten. There were likely unrecorded immune exposures, though donors were nominally healthy when sampled. The CDR3 is made up of 14 amino acids. Per the germline V gene, CDR1 is MNHEY and CDR2 is SMNVEV (reference sequence). With 6 bases removed from V and 3 bases from J, the gap between germline ends came to 14 bases. V and J are TRBV27 and TRBJ1-2; D not certain. Sequencing was carried out using PBMCs. The receptor was derived from a man aged 25-40 years in good health and CMV-seropositive. The CDR3 bases are TGTGCCAGCAGCAAATCCCCCGAGTACTATGGCTACACCTTC. It yields the protein CASSKSPEYYGYTF.